The entry below describes one TCR beta chain. This sample was taken from a study of cytomegalovirus exposure and HLA in healthy donors. The ends were cut back, 6 bases at V and 0 bases at J, with 15 bases in the middle. Germline-derived CDR1 and CDR2 are MNHEY and SVGAGI. This CDR3 spans 15 amino acids. A multiplex PCR was run with 60 Vbeta primers and 13 Jbeta primers. Measured with immunoSEQ multiplex PCR; TCRdb has only the in-frame clones, and not every one. There are under 200,000 clones in the sample; over 65% occur only once, and 2.8% lies in the top ten. The sample taken for sequencing was PBMCs. The clonotype originates from a woman in her thirties or forties in good health and CMV-seropositive. The V and J genes are TRBV6-5 and TRBJ2-7; D is possibly TRBD2 (6 bases). The CDR3 sequence is CASSPQASVSYEQYF. For the CDR3, the DNA is TGTGCCAGCAGCCCCCAGGCTAGCGTCTCCTACGAGCAGTACTTC.